A single sample gave rise to the 6 T cell receptor beta chains below, sequenced in a study of T cells in Graves' hyperthyroidism and ophthalmopathy. From RNA transcripts, TCR beta CDR3 regions were amplified. HTBI primers were the set used in a first-round RT-PCR of the TCR CDR3. TCRdb fed the multiplex PCR reads into MiXCR, producing one record per CDR3 protein. The sample carries more than 550,000 distinct CDR3 sequences, over 15% recorded once. The source material was blood. The source is a woman aged 45 to 65 with Graves' hyperthyroidism that later progressed to Graves' ophthalmopathy.

The chain uses TRBV7-9 and TRBJ2-7; 10 nucleotides match TRBD2. CDR3 length: 16 amino acids. The ends lost 5 bases at V and 3 bases at J; junction bases unmatched: 10. Germline assignment: CDR1 SEHNR and CDR2 FQNEAQ (reference sequence). CDR3 sequence reads: CASSPSRGLADYEQYF. DNA for the CDR3: TGTGCCAGCAGCCCATCCAGAGGACTAGCGGACTACGAGCAGTACTTC.

This chain connects TRBV7-9 to TRBJ1-2; D perhaps matches TRBD1 (5 bases). This CDR3 has 17 amino acids. The germline V and J ends were trimmed by 8 bases and 2 bases, with 24 bases remaining between them. Germline lookup yields CDR1 SEHNR and CDR2 FQNEAQ (reference sequence). CDR3: CASGGSLGRGTNYGYTF. For the CDR3, the DNA is TGTGCCAGCGGCGGATCGTTAGGGAGGGGTACAAACTATGGCTACACCTTC.

The rearrangement joins TRBV3-1 to TRBJ2-7, with 7 positions matching TRBD2. Germline CDR1 LGHDT, CDR2 YNNKEL (reference sequence). This CDR3 comprises 16 residues. J was trimmed by 4 bases and V by 0 bases; bases with no gene match: 9. The CDR3 loop is CASSQELAGLNYEQYF. CDR3 coding DNA: TGTGCCAGCAGCCAAGAATTAGCGGGTTTGAATTACGAGCAGTACTTC.

With respect to this clonotype: One junction end disagrees with the germline gene, perhaps due to a read error. The J gene is TRBJ2-7, the V gene TRBV3-1; perhaps TRBD2 as D (6 bases). The J call is uncertain, as TRBJ2-1 better fits the DNA end. CDR1 LGHDT and CDR2 YNNKEL come from the germline V gene (reference sequence). The CDR3 is 16 amino acids. The CDR3 sequence: CASGQIEPGETYEQFF. CDR3 coding DNA: TGTGCCAGCGGCCAAATCGAACCGGGAGAAACATACGAGCAGTTCTTC.

About this clonotype: Since a much larger clone is just one base distant, this may be a read error. The V and J genes are TRBV4-1 and TRBJ2-1; 9 bases match TRBD2. The CDR3 loop spans 15 amino acids. Germline CDR1 reads MGHRA; CDR2 reads YSYEKL. As DNA, the CDR3 is TGCCCCAGCAGCCAAGAAGGGCTAGCGGGGAATGAGCAGTTCTTC. Translation gives CPSSQEGLAGNEQFF.

The chain employs TRBV5-1 and TRBJ2-5; the match to TRBD1 covers 8 bases. The V and J ends lost 2 bases and 0 bases, in that order; junction bases with no gene match: 3. Germline V gene sequence: CDR1 SGHRS, CDR2 YFSETQ. This CDR3 is built from 15 residues. Written as DNA, the CDR3 is TGCGCCAGCAGCTTAACAGGGGGTAACCAAGAGACCCAGTACTTC. Its protein is CASSLTGGNQETQYF.